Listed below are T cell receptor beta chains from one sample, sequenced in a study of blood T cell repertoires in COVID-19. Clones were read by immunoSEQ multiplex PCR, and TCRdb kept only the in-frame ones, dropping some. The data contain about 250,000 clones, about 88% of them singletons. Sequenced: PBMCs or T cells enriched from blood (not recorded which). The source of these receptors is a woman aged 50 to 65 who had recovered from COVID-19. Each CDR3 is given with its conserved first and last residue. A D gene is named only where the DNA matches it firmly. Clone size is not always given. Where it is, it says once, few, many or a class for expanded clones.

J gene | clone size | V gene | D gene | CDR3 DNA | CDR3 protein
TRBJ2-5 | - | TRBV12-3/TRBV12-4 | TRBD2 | TGTGCCAGCAGATATAGCGGGGGTGAGACCCAGTACTTC | CASRYSGGETQYF
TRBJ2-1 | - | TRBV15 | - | TGTGCCACCAGCCGCGGGGCGGGGTCCGGTGAGCAGTTCTTC | CATSRGAGSGEQFF
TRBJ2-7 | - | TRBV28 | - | TGTGCCAGCAGTTTAGTGGGGCCCAACTACGAGCAGTACTTC | CASSLVGPNYEQYF
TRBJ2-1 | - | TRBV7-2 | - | TGTGCCAGCAGCCAGTCAAGATACAATGAGCAGTTCTTC | CASSQSRYNEQFF
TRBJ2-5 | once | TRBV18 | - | TGTGCCAGCTCACAGGGGGTCCAAGAGACCCAGTACTTC | CASSQGVQETQYF
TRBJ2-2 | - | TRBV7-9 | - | TGTGCCAGCAGCTCTATCACCGGGGAGCTGTTTTTT | CASSSITGELFF
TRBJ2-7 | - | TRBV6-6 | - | TGTGCCAGCAGATTACCGGGAGCCACCTACGAGCAGTACTTC | CASRLPGATYEQYF
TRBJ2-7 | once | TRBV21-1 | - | TGTGCCAGCAGCAAAGAGCCGGGGGGCTCCTACGAGCAGTACTTC | CASSKEPGGSYEQYF
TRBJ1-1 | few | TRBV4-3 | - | TGCGCCAGCAGCCAAGAGTACGGGGCTGGGGGGACTGAAGCTTTCTTT | CASSQEYGAGGTEAFF
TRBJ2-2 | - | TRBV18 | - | TGTGCCAGCTCACGCGACTCTAACACCGGGGAGCTGTTTTTT | CASSRDSNTGELFF
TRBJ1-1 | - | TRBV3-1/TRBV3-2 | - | TGTGCCAGCAGCCAAGTTCGGCCCCGGGGGTCGAGTGAAGCTTTCTTT | CASSQVRPRGSSEAFF
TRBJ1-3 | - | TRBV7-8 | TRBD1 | TGTGCCAGCAGCCCGAGACAGGGGCCCGGGGGAAACACCATATATTTT | CASSPRQGPGGNTIYF
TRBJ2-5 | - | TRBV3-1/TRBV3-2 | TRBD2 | TGTGCCGCCCGGGGGGAGGGCGGGACTAGCGCCCCAGAGACCCAGTACTTC | CAARGEGGTSAPETQYF
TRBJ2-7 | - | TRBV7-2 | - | TGTGCCAGCAGCTTTAGAGGGGGACCCCTCTACGAGCAGTACTTC | CASSFRGGPLYEQYF
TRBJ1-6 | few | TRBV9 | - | TGTGCCAGCAGCGTAGAGCCCCTTTCACCCCTCCACTTT | CASSVEPLSPLHF
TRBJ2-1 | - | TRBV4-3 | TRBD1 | TGCGCCAGCAGCCAAGCCGACCGGACAGGAGGCGAGCAGTTCTTC | CASSQADRTGGEQFF
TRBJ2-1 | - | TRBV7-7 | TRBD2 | TGTGCTAGCAGCTTTGGGTTAGCGGGAGCTTCAAATTCTGAGCAGTTCTTC | CASSFGLAGASNSEQFF